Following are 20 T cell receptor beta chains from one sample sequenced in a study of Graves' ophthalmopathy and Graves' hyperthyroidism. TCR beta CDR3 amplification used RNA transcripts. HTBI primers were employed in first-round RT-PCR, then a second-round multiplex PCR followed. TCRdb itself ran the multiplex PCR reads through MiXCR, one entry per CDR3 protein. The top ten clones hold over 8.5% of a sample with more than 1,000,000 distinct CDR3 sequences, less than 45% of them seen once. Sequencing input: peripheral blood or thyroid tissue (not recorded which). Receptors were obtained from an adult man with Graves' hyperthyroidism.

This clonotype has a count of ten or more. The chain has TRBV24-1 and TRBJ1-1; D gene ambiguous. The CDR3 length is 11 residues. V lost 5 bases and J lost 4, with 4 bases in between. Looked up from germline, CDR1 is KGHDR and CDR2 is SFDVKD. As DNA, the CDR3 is TGTGCCACCAGTGTGGGCACTGAAGCTTTCTTT. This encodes CATSVGTEAFF.

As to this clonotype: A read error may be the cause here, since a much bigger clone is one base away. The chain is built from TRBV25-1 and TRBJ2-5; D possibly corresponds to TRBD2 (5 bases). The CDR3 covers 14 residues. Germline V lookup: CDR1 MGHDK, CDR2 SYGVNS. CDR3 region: CASVETRESETEYF. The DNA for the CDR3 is TGTGCCAGCGTTGAAACTAGGGAGTCGGAGACCGAGTACTTC.

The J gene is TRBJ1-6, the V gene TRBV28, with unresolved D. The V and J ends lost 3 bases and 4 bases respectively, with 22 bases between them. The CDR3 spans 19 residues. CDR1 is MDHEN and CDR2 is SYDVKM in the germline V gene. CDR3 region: CASSFNPTLTPQYNSPLHF. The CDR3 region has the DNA TGTGCCAGCAGTTTTAACCCAACTTTAACTCCACAGTATAATTCACCCCTCCACTTT.

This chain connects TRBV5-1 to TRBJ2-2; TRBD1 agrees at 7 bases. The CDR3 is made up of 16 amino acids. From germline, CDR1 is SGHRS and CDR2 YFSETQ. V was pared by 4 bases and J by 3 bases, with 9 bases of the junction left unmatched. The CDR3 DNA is TGCGCCAGCAGCCAGCGACAGGGTGTGTACACCGGGGAGCTGTTTTTT. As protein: CASSQRQGVYTGELFF.

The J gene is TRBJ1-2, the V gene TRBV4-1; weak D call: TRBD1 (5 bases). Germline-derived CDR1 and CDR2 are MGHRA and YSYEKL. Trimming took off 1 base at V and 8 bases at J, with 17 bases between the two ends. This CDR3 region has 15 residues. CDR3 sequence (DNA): TGCGCCAGCAGCCAAGGACGGCTGGGGGTGGTCGGCTACACCTTC. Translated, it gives CASSQGRLGVVGYTF.

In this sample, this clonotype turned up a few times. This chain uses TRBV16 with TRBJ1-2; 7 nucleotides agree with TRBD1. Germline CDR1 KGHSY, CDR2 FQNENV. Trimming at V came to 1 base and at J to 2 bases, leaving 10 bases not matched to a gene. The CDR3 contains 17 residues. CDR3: CASSQYSGTVGNYGYTF. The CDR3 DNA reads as TGTGCCAGCAGCCAATACTCCGGGACAGTTGGGAACTATGGCTACACCTTC.

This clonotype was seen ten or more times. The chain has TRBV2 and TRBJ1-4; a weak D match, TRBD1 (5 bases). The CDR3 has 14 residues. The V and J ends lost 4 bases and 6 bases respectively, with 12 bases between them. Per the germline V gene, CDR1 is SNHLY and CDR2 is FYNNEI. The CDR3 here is CASSGQTLHEKLFF. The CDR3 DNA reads TGTGCCAGCAGTGGACAGACACTCCATGAAAAACTGTTTTTT. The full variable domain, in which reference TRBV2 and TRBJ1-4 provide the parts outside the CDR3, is EPEVTQTPSHQVTQMGQEVILRCVPISNHLYFYWYRQILGQKVEFLVSFYNNEISEKSEIFDDQFSVERPDGSNFTLKIRSTKLEDSAMYFCASSGQTLHEKLFFGSGTQLSVL.

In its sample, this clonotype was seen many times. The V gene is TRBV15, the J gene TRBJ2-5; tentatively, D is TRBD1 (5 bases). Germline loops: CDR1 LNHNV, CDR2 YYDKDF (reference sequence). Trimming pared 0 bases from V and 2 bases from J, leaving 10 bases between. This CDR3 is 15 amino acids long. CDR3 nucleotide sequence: TGTGCCACCAGCAGAGAGCGACAGTTGCAAGAGACCCAGTACTTC. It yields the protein CATSRERQLQETQYF.

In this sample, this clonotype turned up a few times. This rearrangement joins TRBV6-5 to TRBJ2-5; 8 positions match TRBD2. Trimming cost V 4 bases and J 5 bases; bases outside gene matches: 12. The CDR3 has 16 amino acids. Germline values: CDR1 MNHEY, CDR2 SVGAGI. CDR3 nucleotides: TGTGCCAGCAGTTCCATACCGGGACTAGGGGAGGAGACCCAGTACTTC. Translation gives CASSSIPGLGEETQYF.

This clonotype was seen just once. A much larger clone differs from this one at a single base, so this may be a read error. As DNA, the CDR3 is TGTGCCGGCAGTACGGACGTGAACGGACAGCCCCAGCATTTT. As protein: CAGSTDVNGQPQHF. This chain joins TRBV12-3 or TRBV12-4 and TRBJ1-5; no reliable D call. CDR3 length equals 14 residues.

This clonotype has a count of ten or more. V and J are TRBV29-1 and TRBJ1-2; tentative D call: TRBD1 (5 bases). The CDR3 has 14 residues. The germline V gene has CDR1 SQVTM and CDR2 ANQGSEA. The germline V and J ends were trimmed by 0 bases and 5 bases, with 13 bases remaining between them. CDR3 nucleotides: TGCAGCGTTGAAGAAGCGGCAGGGTTATATGGCTACACCTTC. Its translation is CSVEEAAGLYGYTF.

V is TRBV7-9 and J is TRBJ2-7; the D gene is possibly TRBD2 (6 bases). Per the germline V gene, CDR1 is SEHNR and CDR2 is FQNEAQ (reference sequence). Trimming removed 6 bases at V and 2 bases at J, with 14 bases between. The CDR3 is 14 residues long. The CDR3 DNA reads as TGTGCCAGCAGTACAGGTCGGAGGGCCTACGAGCAGTACTTC. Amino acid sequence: CASSTGRRAYEQYF.

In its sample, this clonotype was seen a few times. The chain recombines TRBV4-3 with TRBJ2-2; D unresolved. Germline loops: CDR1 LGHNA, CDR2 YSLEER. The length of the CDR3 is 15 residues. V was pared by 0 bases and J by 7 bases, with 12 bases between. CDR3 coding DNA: TGCGCCAGCAGCCAAGAGCCAGGAACAATCGGGGAGCTGTTTTTT. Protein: CASSQEPGTIGELFF.

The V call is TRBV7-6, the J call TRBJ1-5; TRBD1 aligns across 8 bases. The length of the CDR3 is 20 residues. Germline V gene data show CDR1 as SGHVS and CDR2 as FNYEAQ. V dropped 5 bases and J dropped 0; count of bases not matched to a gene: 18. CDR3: CASSQDWGGTGVNSNQPQHF. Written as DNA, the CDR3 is TGTGCCAGCAGCCAAGATTGGGGCGGGACAGGCGTCAATAGCAATCAGCCCCAGCATTTT.

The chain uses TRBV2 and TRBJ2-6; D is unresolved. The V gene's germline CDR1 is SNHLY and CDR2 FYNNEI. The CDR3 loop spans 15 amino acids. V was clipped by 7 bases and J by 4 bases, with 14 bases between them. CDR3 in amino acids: CASTNTFSGANVLTF. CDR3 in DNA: TGTGCCAGCACCAATACGTTCTCCGGGGCCAACGTCCTGACTTTC.

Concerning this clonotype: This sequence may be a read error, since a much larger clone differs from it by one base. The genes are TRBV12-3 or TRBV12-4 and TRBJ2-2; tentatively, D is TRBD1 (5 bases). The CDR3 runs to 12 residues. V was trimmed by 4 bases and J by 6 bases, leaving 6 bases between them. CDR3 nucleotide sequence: TGTGCCAGCAGTTACAGGCCCGGGGAGCTGTTTTTT. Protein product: CASSYRPGELFF.

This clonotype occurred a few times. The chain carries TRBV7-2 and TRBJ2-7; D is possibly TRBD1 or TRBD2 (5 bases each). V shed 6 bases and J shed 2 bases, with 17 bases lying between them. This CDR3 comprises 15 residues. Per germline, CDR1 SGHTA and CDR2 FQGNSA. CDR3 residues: CASSYGAGKTYEQYF. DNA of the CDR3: TGTGCCAGCAGTTACGGGGCAGGAAAAACCTACGAGCAGTACTTC.

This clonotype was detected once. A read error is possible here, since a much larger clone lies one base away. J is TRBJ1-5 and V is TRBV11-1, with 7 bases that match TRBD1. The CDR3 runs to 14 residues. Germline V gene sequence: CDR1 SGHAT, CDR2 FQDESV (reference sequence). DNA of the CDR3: TGTGTCAGCAGCTTAGGAGGGGGCAGGAAGCCCCAGCATTTT. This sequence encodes CVSSLGGGRKPQHF.

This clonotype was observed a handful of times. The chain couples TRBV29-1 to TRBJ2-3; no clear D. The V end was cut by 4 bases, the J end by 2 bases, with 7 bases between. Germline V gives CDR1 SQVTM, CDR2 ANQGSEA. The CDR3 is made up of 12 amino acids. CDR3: CSVGRLTDTQYF. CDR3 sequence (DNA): TGCAGCGTTGGGCGGCTCACAGATACGCAGTATTTT.

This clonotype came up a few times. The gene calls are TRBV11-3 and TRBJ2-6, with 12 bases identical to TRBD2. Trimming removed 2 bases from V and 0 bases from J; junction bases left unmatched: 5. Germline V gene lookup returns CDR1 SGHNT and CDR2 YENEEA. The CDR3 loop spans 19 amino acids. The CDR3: CASSLSATSGSSGANVLTF. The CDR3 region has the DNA TGTGCCAGCAGCTTAAGCGCGACTAGCGGGAGCTCTGGGGCCAACGTCCTGACTTTC.